This T cell receptor (beta chain) came from a study of blood T cell repertoires in COVID-19. Whole-study context: COVID-19 samples from acute and convalescent phases originated in the United States, Italy and Spain.

Clinical histories supplied by participants themselves formed the basis of cohort assignment. There are 16 residues in the CDR3. CDR1 is LNHNV and CDR2 is YYDKDF in the germline V gene (reference sequence). The ends were cut back, 1 base at V and 6 bases at J, with 17 bases in the middle. TCRdb's table, derived via immunoSEQ multiplex PCR, lists solely in-frame clones and lacks some. The sample holds 150,000 or so clones; roughly 84% are singletons and the top ten take over 4%. This TCR was recovered from an older man who had been exposed to COVID-19. The chain recombines TRBV15 with TRBJ2-3; D is uncertain. The sequenced sample consisted of PBMCs or T cells enriched from blood (not recorded which). For the CDR3, the DNA is TGTGCCACCAGCAGAGGTGGAGCGAGTTCCTTCGATACGCAGTATTTT. Translating it yields CATSRGGASSFDTQYF.